This TCR beta chain was found in a study of radiation and T cells in renal cell carcinoma. Overall study results and limits: Without pretreatment biopsies, baseline tumor clonotype presence was undetermined.

Indicated time point: blood 2 weeks post-SBRT. The treatment denotes: 15 Gy SBRT to primary tumor, nephrectomy 4 weeks later. As to this clone: Its antigen remains unidentified.

Trimming removed 0 bases from V and 0 bases from J; junction bases left unmatched: 6. This CDR3 has 17 amino acids. Germline CDR1 reads SGDLS; CDR2 reads YYNGEE. Using immunoSEQ multiplex PCR, the repertoire was profiled, and TCRdb retains in-frame clones only, with some absent. The table records about 130,000 clones, 81% of them present only once. The source of this sequence is a man in his fifties with renal cell carcinoma. The sample consisted of blood, taken from a patient whose treatment included radiotherapy and nephrectomy. This chain connects TRBV9 to TRBJ2-3; 8 positions match TRBD1. CDR3 sequence (DNA): TGTGCCAGCAGCGTAGTACAGGGGGGCCTAAGCACAGATACGCAGTATTTT. Protein product: CASSVVQGGLSTDTQYF.